The entry below gives a single T cell receptor (beta chain) sequence along with its context. The CDR3 runs to 14 residues. The trim removed 10 bases at V and 4 bases at J, leaving 8 bases unmatched. CDR1 and CDR2 from the germline V gene are MNHNY and SVGAGI (reference sequence). The data derive from a study of blood T cell repertoires in COVID-19. At the level of the study: Donors in the United States, Italy and Spain gave samples during acute or convalescent COVID-19. Sources were T cells, B-cell-depleted T cells, or PBMCs; the material itself was cDNA or gDNA.

Using immunoSEQ multiplex PCR, the repertoire was profiled, and TCRdb retains in-frame clones only, with some absent. The profile covers roughly 250,000 clones, with 80% to 85% appearing a single time and 2.5% to 3% taken by the ten largest. Sequenced sample: peripheral blood. The rearrangement uses TRBV6-6 and TRBJ1-3; 9 bases match TRBD1. This receptor was identified in a woman aged 55 to 70 with active or convalescent COVID-19. Here the CDR3 reads CATTLQGAGNTIYF. DNA for the CDR3: TGTGCCACTACGTTACAGGGGGCAGGAAACACCATATATTTT.